The present TCR beta chain was sequenced within a study of T cell responses to AZD1222 COVID-19 vaccine (dated by TCRdb to about 2021). Study-wide context: AZD1222 recipients with second doses at about 4 weeks or about 12 weeks were pooled, because spike-specific TCR depth and breadth did not differ between schedules. Trial participants were enrolled by age into subgroups of 18-55, 56-69 and 70-plus years, and about 150, 27 and 61 TCR-sequenced participants, respectively, were included in these subgroups. A total of over 230 trial participants underwent TCR sequencing, of whom 200 to 220 received two doses of AZD1222 and about 25 received two doses of the MenACWY control vaccine. What the authors observed across the whole study: The 56-69-year group was small, and its depth increase did not reach significance, likely because of low power. Because no day 14 peak-response samples were available, the repertoires could be characterized only after the peak T cell response. A significant rise in spike-specific TCR breadth and depth was observed after two AZD1222 doses relative to day 0 and relative to MenACWY recipients. Reportedly, almost half of the unique spike-specific TCRs recognized epitopes lying outside the regions that are mutated in the B.1.351 and B.1.1.7 variants. Conclusions about previously exposed vaccinees are limited because only a handful of AZD1222 recipients were SARS-CoV-2 seropositive at baseline. Participants were mostly white British, with more females than males. The authors suggested clonal diversity may have been underestimated. Vaccine-associated CD4 TCRs spanned the whole spike protein, with dominant responses in regions 160-218 and 743-854.

Reading the label with the study, this specimen's time point is: baseline before first vaccination. The vaccinee samples were drawn from two UK trials, COV001 and COV002, one of which was a single-blind randomized controlled phase 2/3 trial testing AZD1222 (ChAdOx1 nCoV-19) in healthy adults. For TCRbeta chain sequencing, PBMC samples from trial participants were taken at day 0 and at day 28 after the second dose. This clone was detected once. Its antigen is not yet known. Within one base of it there is no much larger clone, and no base qualities were kept. The CDR3 regions of human TCRbeta chains were subjected to immunosequencing. The study's processing was this. Repertoire TCRs were matched against a reference library of SARS-CoV-2-specific TCRs generated with the MIRA antigen-specificity platform. Breadth was defined as the fraction of unique TCRs that were SARS-CoV-2-associated, and depth was defined as the fraction of total T cells that were SARS-CoV-2-associated. Using the MIRA data, each spike-specific TCR was assigned both to the spike region to which the TCR was reactive and to a CD4 or CD8 class. Log10-transformed breadth and depth values were compared by one-way ANOVA with Sidak's multiple comparisons tests. As stored in TCRdb, this immuneACCESS dataset retains in-frame rearrangements with V and J assigned. A fraction of the clones does not appear; measured against another copy, unresolved V genes explain less than half of the discrepancy, and the remainder lacks a known reason. V and J calls plus clone size are reproduced from that table; the DNA served to infer D and trimming. Across this sample there are 150,000 to 200,000 clones, with less than 95% seen only once. Approximately 0.58% of the sample rests with the top ten.

This receptor was obtained from an adult in good health. The sequencing used peripheral blood, collected on day 0 of AZD1222 vaccination.

The CDR3 corresponds to CSVEPGGGYTF. The DNA sequence follows: TGCAGCGTTGAGCCTGGGGGTGGCTACACCTTC. The V and J genes are TRBV29-1 and TRBJ1-2; TRBD1 might be the D gene, on 5 matching bases. Counted from cysteine to phenylalanine, this CDR3 has 11 amino acids. The retained sequence is limited to the CDR3, 33 bases, with the frame set at the first base. CDR1 and CDR2 are read off the germline V gene as SQVTM and ANQGSEA. The V and J ends are trimmed by 3 bases and 7 bases, leaving 9 bases between them.